The 8 T cell receptor beta chains below were found in one sample sequenced in a study of blood T cells in healthy people across ages. Then a second PCR, running roughly 6 to 11 cycles, was carried out with a sample-barcoded 5' primer and a J-beta primer mix. A single record per CDR3 protein comes from TCRdb applying MiXCR to the 5' RACE reads. The data contain about 800,000 distinct CDR3 sequences, roughly 60% of them singletons. Sequencing input: blood. These receptors all come from a man aged 25-45 years in good health.

This chain connects TRBV2 to TRBJ1-1; D gene uncertain. The CDR3 has 13 residues. V was shortened by 7 bases and J by 2 bases, with 11 bases between the two germline ends. Germline values: CDR1 SNHLY, CDR2 FYNNEI. CDR3 coding DNA: TGTGCCAGCAAGGTTGAGGAAAACACTGAAGCTTTCTTT. This gives the protein CASKVEENTEAFF.

This clonotype was seen only once. The chain joins TRBV24-1 to TRBJ1-2; D ambiguous. Germline assignment: CDR1 KGHDR and CDR2 SFDVKD. Trimming shortened V by 1 base and J by 12 bases, and 11 bases separated the two germline ends. This CDR3 has 12 amino acids. As DNA, the CDR3 is TGTGCCACCAGTGATTTAATGGGTTGTGACACCTTC. Its protein product is CATSDLMGCDTF.

This clonotype was found a few times. V gene TRBV6-2 or TRBV6-3 combines with J gene TRBJ1-2; D remains unclear. There are 11 residues in the CDR3. Germline V lookup: CDR1 MNHEY, CDR2 SVGEGT. V was shortened by 7 bases and J by 5 bases, with 8 bases between the two germline ends. The CDR3 DNA is TGTGCCAGCATGCTTTTTTATGGCTACACCTTC. Translating it yields CASMLFYGYTF.

The V and J genes are TRBV25-1 and TRBJ2-1; 15 positions match TRBD2. V lost 6 bases, J lost 7 bases, and 7 bases stayed unmatched. Germline lookup yields CDR1 MGHDK and CDR2 SYGVNS. This CDR3 has 16 amino acids. The CDR3 protein is CASRGLAGGVRNEQFF. CDR3 sequence (DNA): TGTGCCAGCAGAGGACTAGCGGGGGGGGTAAGGAATGAGCAGTTCTTC.

This clonotype has only a few counts. The V gene is TRBV29-1, the J gene TRBJ2-3, with 11 bases matching TRBD2. The V segment lost 6 bases and the J segment 2 bases; nucleotides outside the gene matches: 7. The CDR3 totals 15 residues. CDR1 is SQVTM, CDR2 ANQGSEA, per germline. CDR3 coding DNA: TGCAGCGTCGTACGACTAGCGGGGACCACAGATACGCAGTATTTT. Protein sequence: CSVVRLAGTTDTQYF.

V and J are TRBV20-1 and TRBJ1-2, with no clear D. The CDR3 is 14 residues long. Trimming cost V 0 bases and J 6 bases, with 14 bases left between them. CDR1 is DFQATT, CDR2 SNEGSKA, per germline (reference sequence). CDR3 in DNA: TGCAGTGCTAGAGACCCGGTTGGGGATGATGGCTACACCTTC. This translates into CSARDPVGDDGYTF.

The rearrangement uses TRBV29-1 and TRBJ1-1, with 10 nucleotides matching TRBD1. The germline gives CDR1 SQVTM, CDR2 ANQGSEA. This CDR3 region has 11 residues. V was pared by 6 bases and J by 12 bases, with 7 bases of the junction left unmatched. CDR3 bases: TGCAGCGTAGACAGGGGGCGAGGAACTTTCTTT. It yields the protein CSVDRGRGTFF.

V gene TRBV20-1 combines with J gene TRBJ2-4; TRBD1 is a possible D gene (5 bases). The V and J ends lost 6 bases and 5 bases respectively, with 14 bases between them. CDR1 and CDR2 from the germline V gene are DFQATT and SNEGSKA (reference sequence). The CDR3 extends over 13 amino acids. CDR3: CSAYYRSQNIQYF. As DNA, the CDR3 is TGCAGTGCCTACTACAGGTCCCAAAACATTCAGTACTTC.